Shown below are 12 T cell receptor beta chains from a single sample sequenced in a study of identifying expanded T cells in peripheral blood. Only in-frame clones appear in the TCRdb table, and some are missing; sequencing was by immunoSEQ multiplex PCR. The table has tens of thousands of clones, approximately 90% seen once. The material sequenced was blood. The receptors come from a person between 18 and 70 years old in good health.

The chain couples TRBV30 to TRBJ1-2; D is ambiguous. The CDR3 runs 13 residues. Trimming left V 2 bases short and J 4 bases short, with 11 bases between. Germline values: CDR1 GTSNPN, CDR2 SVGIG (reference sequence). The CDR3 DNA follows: TGTGCCTGGAGTCGAGGGAGCCCCTATGGCTACACCTTC. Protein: CAWSRGSPYGYTF.

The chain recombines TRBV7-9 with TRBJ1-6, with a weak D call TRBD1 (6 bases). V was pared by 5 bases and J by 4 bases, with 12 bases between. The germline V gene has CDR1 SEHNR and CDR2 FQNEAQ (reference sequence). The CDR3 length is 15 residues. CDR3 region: CASSARTEYNSPLHF. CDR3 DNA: TGTGCCAGCAGCGCTCGGACAGAATATAATTCACCCCTCCACTTT.

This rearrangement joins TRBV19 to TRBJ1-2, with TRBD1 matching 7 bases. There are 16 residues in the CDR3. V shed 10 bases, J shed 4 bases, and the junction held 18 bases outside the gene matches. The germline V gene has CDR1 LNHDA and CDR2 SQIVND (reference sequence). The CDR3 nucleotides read TGTGCCACCACCTATGGAACCGGGACAGCCTCCTATGGCTACACCTTC. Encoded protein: CATTYGTGTASYGYTF.

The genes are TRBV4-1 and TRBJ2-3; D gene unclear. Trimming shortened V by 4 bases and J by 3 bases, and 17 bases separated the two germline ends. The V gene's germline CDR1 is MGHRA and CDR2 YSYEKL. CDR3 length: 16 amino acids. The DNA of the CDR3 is TGCGCCAGCAGCCCGACTGCCTCCCTGAAGACAGATACGCAGTATTTT. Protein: CASSPTASLKTDTQYF.

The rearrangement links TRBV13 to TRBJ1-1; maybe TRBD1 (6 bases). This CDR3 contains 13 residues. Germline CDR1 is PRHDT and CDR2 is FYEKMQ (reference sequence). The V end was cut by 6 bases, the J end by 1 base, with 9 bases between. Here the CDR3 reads CASRPDRNTEAFF. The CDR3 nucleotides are TGTGCCAGCAGACCGGACAGGAACACTGAAGCTTTCTTT.

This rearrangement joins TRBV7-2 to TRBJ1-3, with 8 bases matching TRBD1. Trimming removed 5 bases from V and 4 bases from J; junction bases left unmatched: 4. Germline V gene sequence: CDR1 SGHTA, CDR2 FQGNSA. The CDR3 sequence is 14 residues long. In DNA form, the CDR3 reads TGTGCCAGCAGCAGACAGGGGCGCGGAAACACCATATATTTT. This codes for CASSRQGRGNTIYF. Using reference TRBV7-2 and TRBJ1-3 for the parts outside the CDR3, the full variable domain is GAGVSQSPSNKVTEKGKDVELRCDPISGHTALYWYRQSLGQGLEFLIYFQGNSAPDKSGLPSDRFSAERTGGSVSTLTIQRTQQEDSAVYLCASSRQGRGNTIYFGEGSWLTVV.

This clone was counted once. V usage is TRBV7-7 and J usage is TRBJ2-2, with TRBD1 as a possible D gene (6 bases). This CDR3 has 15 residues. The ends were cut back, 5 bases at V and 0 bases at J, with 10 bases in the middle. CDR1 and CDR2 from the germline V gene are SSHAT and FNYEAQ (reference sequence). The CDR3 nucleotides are TGTGCCAGCAGCCTGGGGGCCTCGAACACCGGGGAGCTGTTTTTT. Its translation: CASSLGASNTGELFF.

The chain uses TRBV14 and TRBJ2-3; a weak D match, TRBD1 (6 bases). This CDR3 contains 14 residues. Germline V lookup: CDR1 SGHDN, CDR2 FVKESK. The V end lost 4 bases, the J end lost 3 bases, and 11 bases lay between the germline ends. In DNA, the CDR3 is TGTGCCAGCAGCCCCCGACAGGTAACAGATACGCAGTATTTT. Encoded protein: CASSPRQVTDTQYF.

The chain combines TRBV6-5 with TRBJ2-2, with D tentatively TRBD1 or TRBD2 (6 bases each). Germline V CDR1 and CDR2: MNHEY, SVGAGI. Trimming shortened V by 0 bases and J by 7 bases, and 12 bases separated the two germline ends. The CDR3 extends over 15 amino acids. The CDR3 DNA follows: TGTGCCAGCAGTTACTCGGGGGGCTATGGCGGGGAGCTGTTTTTT. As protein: CASSYSGGYGGELFF.

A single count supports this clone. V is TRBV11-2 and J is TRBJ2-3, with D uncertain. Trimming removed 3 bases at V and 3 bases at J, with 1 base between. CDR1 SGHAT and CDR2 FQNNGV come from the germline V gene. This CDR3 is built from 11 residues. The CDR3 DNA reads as TGTGCCAGCAGCTTTACAGATACGCAGTATTTT. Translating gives CASSFTDTQYF.

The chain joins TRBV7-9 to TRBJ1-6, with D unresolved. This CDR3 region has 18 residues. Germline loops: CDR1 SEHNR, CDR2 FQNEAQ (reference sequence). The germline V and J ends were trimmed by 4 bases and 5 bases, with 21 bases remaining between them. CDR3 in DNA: TGTGCCAGCAGCTCGATCCCGATGGTTCTCATCGATAATTCACCCCTCCACTTT. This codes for CASSSIPMVLIDNSPLHF.

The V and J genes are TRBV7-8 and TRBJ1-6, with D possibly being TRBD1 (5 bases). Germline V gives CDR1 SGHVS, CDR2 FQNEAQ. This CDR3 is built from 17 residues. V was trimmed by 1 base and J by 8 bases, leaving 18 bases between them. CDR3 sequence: CASSLGGATLVHSPLHF. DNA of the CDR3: TGTGCCAGCAGCTTAGGAGGGGCGACCCTCGTCCATTCACCCCTCCACTTT.